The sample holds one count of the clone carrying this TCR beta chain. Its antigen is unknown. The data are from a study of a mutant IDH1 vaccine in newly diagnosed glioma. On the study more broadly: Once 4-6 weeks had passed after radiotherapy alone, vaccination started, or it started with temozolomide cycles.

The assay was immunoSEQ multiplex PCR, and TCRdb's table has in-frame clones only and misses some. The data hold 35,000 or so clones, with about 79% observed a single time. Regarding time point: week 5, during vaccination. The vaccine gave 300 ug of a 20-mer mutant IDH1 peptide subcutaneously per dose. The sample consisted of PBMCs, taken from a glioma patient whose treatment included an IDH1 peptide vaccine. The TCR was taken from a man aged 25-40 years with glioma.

The CDR3 is CANRGRHTEAFF. The DNA for the CDR3 is TGCGCCAACCGGGGGCGCCACACTGAAGCTTTCTTT. The chain couples TRBV23-1 to TRBJ1-1; possible D gene TRBD1, 6 bases. TRBV23-1 qualifies as an ORF whose function is uncertain. This CDR3 spans 12 amino acids. V lost 10 bases, J lost 3 bases, and 12 bases lay in between.